Listed below are T cell receptor beta chains from one sample, sequenced in a study of blood T cell repertoires in COVID-19. Data came from immunoSEQ multiplex PCR; TCRdb stores just in-frame clones and leaves some out. The repertoire holds about 40,000 clones, with 85% as singletons. Sequences were obtained from peripheral blood. The receptor source for this set is a man in his fifties with active COVID-19. CDR3s include the opening cysteine and the closing phenylalanine or tryptophan. Fields, in order: J gene, D gene, V gene, clone size, CDR3 length, CDR3 protein, CDR3 DNA. D genes are given only for firm matches. Size is omitted from some rows. Given values are once, few, many or a class for expanded clones.

TRBJ1-1	TRBD1	TRBV7-6	.	15	CASSPLQGAYTEAFF	TGTGCCAGCAGCCCCTTACAGGGGGCGTACACTGAAGCTTTCTTT
TRBJ2-5	.	TRBV18	.	13	CASSPTGSETQYF	TGTGCCAGCTCACCAACAGGGTCGGAGACCCAGTACTTC
TRBJ1-2	.	TRBV4-3	.	14	CASSPQDLSYGYTF	TGCGCCAGCAGCCCACAGGATCTGAGCTATGGCTACACCTTC
TRBJ2-1	.	TRBV5-6	.	14	CASSPQGSYNEQFF	TGTGCCAGCAGCCCCCAGGGGAGTTACAATGAGCAGTTCTTC
TRBJ2-1	TRBD1	TRBV7-9	.	15	CASSLVGQAVGEQFF	TGTGCCAGCAGCTTAGTGGGACAGGCGGTGGGAGAGCAGTTCTTC
TRBJ1-6	.	TRBV12-5	once	14	CASGLVPPRSPLHF	TGTGCTAGTGGTTTGGTACCCCCGCGTTCACCCCTCCACTTT
TRBJ2-5	.	TRBV5-6	.	11	CASSLLETQYF	TGTGCCAGCAGCTTACTTGAGACCCAGTACTTC
TRBJ1-1	.	TRBV11-2	.	14	CASGGGVRDTEAFF	TGTGCCAGCGGAGGGGGGGTTAGGGACACTGAAGCTTTCTTT
TRBJ1-5	.	TRBV2	.	13	CASSGQSNQPQHF	TGTGCCAGCAGTGGCCAGAGCAATCAGCCCCAGCATTTT
TRBJ1-2	.	TRBV28	.	12	CASNPDTHGYTF	TGTGCCAGCAACCCGGACACCCATGGCTACACCTTC
TRBJ1-2	.	TRBV11-2	.	12	CASSLGTYGYTF	TGTGCCAGCAGCTTAGGGACTTATGGCTACACCTTC
TRBJ1-1	TRBD1	TRBV6-6	.	20	CASSPDQLRTGSPFNTEAFF	TGTGCCAGCAGTCCAGATCAGCTTAGGACAGGGAGCCCGTTTAACACTGAAGCTTTCTTT
TRBJ2-7	.	TRBV12-3/TRBV12-4	few	11	CASSLGREQYF	TGTGCCAGCAGTTTAGGTCGGGAGCAGTACTTC
TRBJ2-1	TRBD2	TRBV5-1	.	14	CASSPGTSVNEQFF	TGCGCCAGCAGCCCTGGGACTAGTGTCAATGAGCAGTTCTTC
TRBJ1-4	.	TRBV15	.	16	CATSTGGSVNNEKLFF	TGTGCCACCAGCACCGGAGGTTCAGTCAATAATGAAAAACTGTTTTTT
TRBJ2-7	.	TRBV19	.	14	CASSQTENSYEQYF	TGTGCCAGTAGCCAGACAGAGAACTCCTACGAGCAGTACTTC
TRBJ1-5	.	TRBV28	once	16	CASSLPQRGLNQPQHF	TGTGCCAGCAGTTTACCCCAAAGGGGGTTGAATCAGCCCCAGCATTTT
TRBJ2-1	TRBD2	TRBV5-1	.	17	CASSLGAAGGPHNEQFF	TGCGCCAGCAGCTTGGGGGCGGCGGGAGGGCCCCACAATGAGCAGTTCTTC
TRBJ1-2	TRBD1	TRBV27	.	16	CASSLKGTGGSYGYTF	TGTGCCAGCAGTTTGAAAGGGACAGGGGGGAGCTATGGCTACACCTTC
TRBJ2-3	TRBD2	TRBV7-3	.	14	CASSLGGGLDTQYF	TGTGCCAGCAGCTTAGGCGGGGGGCTTGATACGCAGTATTTT
TRBJ1-1	TRBD1	TRBV3-1/TRBV3-2	.	14	CASSRSGQGRGAFF	TGTGCCAGCAGCCGATCCGGACAGGGTAGAGGAGCTTTCTTT
TRBJ2-5	.	TRBV6-5	.	13	CASNVQLLETQYF	TGTGCCAGCAATGTACAGTTATTAGAGACCCAGTACTTC